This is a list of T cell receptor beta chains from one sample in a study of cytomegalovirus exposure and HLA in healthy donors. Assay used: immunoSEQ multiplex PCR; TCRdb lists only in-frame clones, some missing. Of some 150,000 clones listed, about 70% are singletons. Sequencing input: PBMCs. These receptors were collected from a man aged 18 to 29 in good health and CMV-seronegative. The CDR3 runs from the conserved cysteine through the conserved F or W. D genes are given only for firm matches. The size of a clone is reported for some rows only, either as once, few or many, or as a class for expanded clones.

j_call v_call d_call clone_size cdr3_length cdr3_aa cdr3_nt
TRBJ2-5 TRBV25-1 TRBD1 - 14 CASSGGTGTETQYF TGTGCCAGCAGTGGTGGGACAGGGACAGAGACCCAGTACTTC
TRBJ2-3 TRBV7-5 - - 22 CARSLRDRAEEQGSGGADTQYF TGTGCCAGAAGCCTCCGGGACAGGGCGGAAGAACAGGGGAGTGGAGGGGCAGATACGCAGTATTTT
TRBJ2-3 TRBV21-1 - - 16 CASSRNRGVSTDTQYF TGTGCCAGCAGCAGAAACAGGGGTGTGAGCACAGATACGCAGTATTTT
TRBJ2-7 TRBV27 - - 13 CASIETGTYEQYF TGTGCCAGCATCGAGACAGGAACCTACGAGCAATACTTC
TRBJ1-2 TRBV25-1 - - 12 CASLGAGYGYTF TGTGCCTCATTGGGGGCCGGGTATGGCTACACCTTC
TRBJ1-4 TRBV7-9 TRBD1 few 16 CASSPPRQGEGEKLFF TGTGCCAGCAGCCCACCACGACAGGGTGAAGGTGAAAAACTGTTTTTT
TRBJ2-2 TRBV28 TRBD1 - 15 CASRGTETNTGELFF TGTGCCAGCAGAGGGACAGAAACGAACACCGGGGAGCTGTTTTTT
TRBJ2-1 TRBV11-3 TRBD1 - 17 CASSLGLGQGVIDEQFF TGTGCCAGCAGCTTAGGTCTGGGACAGGGGGTTATAGATGAGCAGTTCTTC
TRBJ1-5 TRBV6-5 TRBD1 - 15 CASSQGVLRHQPQHF TGTGCCAGCAGCCAGGGGGTCCTCCGTCATCAGCCCCAGCATTTT
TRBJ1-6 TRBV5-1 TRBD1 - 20 CASSLGLPLQGSSYNSPLHF TGCGCCAGCAGCTTGGGCCTACCCCTACAGGGGAGCTCCTATAATTCACCCCTCCACTTT
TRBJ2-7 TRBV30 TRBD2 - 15 CAWSVLWTSIDGQYF TGTGCCTGGAGTGTACTTTGGACTAGCATCGACGGGCAGTACTTC
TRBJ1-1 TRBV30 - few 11 CAWTRSTEAFF TGTGCCTGGACGAGGAGCACTGAAGCTTTCTTT
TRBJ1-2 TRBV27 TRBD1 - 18 CASSSVGGRTGGLYGYTF TGTGCCAGCAGTTCGGTGGGGGGAAGGACAGGGGGCCTCTATGGCTACACCTTC
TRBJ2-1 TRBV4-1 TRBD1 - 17 CASSPWTGLDTYNEQFF TGCGCCAGCAGCCCCTGGACAGGGTTGGATACCTACAATGAGCAGTTCTTC
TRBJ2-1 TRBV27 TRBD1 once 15 CASSLSPGGYNEQFF TGTGCCAGCAGTTTATCGCCAGGGGGCTACAATGAGCAGTTCTTC
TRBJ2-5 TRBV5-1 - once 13 CASRLDGPQTQYF TGCGCCAGCAGACTAGACGGCCCCCAGACCCAGTACTTC
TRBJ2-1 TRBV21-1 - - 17 CASSKVLAGLPKVEQFF TGTGCCAGCAGCAAAGTGTTGGCGGGATTACCTAAGGTAGAGCAGTTCTTC
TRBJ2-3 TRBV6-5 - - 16 CASSYERTASTDTQYF TGTGCCAGCAGTTACGAACGGACAGCTAGCACAGATACGCAGTATTTT
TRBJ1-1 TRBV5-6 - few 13 CASSLAGATEAFF TGTGCCAGCAGCTTGGCAGGGGCAACTGAAGCTTTCTTT
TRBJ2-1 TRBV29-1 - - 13 CSGERSSYNEQFF TGCAGCGGCGAGCGGAGCTCCTACAATGAGCAGTTCTTC
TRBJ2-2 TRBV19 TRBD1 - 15 CASSRTGMNTGELFF TGTGCCAGTAGTAGGACAGGAATGAACACCGGGGAGCTGTTTTTT
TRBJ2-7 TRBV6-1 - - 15 CASSPRTASSYEQYF TGTGCCAGCAGTCCTCGGACAGCGAGCTCCTACGAGCAGTACTTC
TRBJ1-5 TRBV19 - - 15 CASSFRDGSNQPQHF TGTGCCAGTAGTTTCAGGGATGGTAGCAATCAGCCCCAGCATTTT
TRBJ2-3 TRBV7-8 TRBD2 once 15 CASSILAGGTDTQYF TGTGCCAGCAGCATACTAGCGGGGGGCACAGATACGCAGTATTTT
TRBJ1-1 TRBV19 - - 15 CASSMAGRVRAEAFF TGTGCCAGTAGTATGGCCGGCAGGGTAAGGGCTGAAGCTTTCTTT
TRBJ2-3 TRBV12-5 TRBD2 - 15 CASGRGTRFSDTQYF TGTGCTAGCGGCCGGGGGACTAGATTTTCAGATACGCAGTATTTT
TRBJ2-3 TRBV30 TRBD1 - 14 CAWSVTGGTDTQYF TGTGCCTGGAGTGTAACAGGGGGCACAGATACGCAGTATTTT
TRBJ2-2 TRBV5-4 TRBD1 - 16 CASSTRTGSNTGELFF TGTGCCAGCAGCACACGGACAGGGTCGAACACCGGGGAGCTGTTTTTT
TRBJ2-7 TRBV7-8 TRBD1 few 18 CASSSRMGGQGWGGEQYF TGTGCCAGCAGCTCAAGAATGGGAGGACAGGGATGGGGTGGGGAGCAGTACTTC
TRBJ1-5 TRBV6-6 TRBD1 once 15 CASRTGQGFYRPQHF TGTGCCAGCAGAACGGGACAGGGGTTCTATCGGCCCCAGCATTTT
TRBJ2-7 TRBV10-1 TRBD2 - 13 CASSEREGYEQYF TGCGCCAGCAGTGAGCGGGAGGGCTACGAGCAGTACTTC
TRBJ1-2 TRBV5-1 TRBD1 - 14 CASSLWTGEDGYTF TGCGCCAGCAGCTTATGGACAGGGGAGGATGGCTACACCTTC
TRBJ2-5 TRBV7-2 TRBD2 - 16 CASSPGTSGPQETQYF TGTGCCAGCAGCCCGGGGACTAGCGGACCACAAGAGACCCAGTACTTC
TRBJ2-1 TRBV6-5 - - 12 CASSYAGSEQFF TGTGCCAGCAGTTACGCGGGAAGTGAGCAGTTCTTC
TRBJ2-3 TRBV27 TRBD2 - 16 CASSLLGGLSTDTQYF TGTGCCAGCAGCCTCCTGGGGGGGTTAAGCACAGATACGCAGTATTTT
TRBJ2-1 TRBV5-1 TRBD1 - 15 CASSEMTGGWDEQFF TGCGCCAGCAGCGAGATGACAGGGGGCTGGGATGAGCAGTTCTTC
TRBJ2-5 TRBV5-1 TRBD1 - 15 CASSLDGTGEETQYF TGCGCCAGCAGCTTGGACGGGACAGGGGAAGAGACCCAGTACTTC